This TCR beta chain derives from a study of blood T cell repertoires in COVID-19. The wider study: Samples of COVID-19 (acute and convalescent) were obtained from the United States, Italy and Spain.

The table came from immunoSEQ multiplex PCR; TCRdb's copy has only in-frame clones and leaves some out. The sample carries around 250,000 clones, 70% to 90% recorded once. Per germline, CDR1 MNHNS and CDR2 SASEGT. The CDR3 spans 17 residues. The ends were cut back, 3 bases at V and 4 bases at J, with 21 bases in the middle. Participant-given clinical history determined each cohort assignment. J is TRBJ1-2 and V is TRBV6-1; TRBD1 is a possible D gene (6 bases). Sequenced sample: PBMCs or T cells enriched from blood (not recorded which). This TCR was recovered from a woman in her 50s who had recovered from COVID-19. DNA of the CDR3: TGTGCCAGCAGTGAGCTTACCGGGACACCTCTCGTCTATGGCTACACCTTC. It specifies CASSELTGTPLVYGYTF.